A single sample is the source of the 17 T cell receptor beta chains below, sequenced in a study of blood T cells in healthy people across ages. Using a J-beta primer mix together with a sample-barcoded 5' primer, a second PCR was run for about 6 to 11 cycles. Via MiXCR, TCRdb re-called the 5' RACE reads, giving one row per CDR3 protein. This sample has about 670,000 distinct CDR3 sequences, with 52% found just once. The sample was blood. The source is a woman of 80 years or more in good health.

On this clonotype: This may stem from a read error, because a much larger clone lies one nucleotide away. V and J are TRBV20-1 and TRBJ2-3; D possibly corresponds to TRBD2 (5 bases). Trimming took 3 bases from V and 4 from J, leaving 20 bases between them. The CDR3 has 16 residues. The germline V gene encodes CDR1 DFQATT and CDR2 SNEGSKA (reference sequence). CDR3 in DNA: TGCAGTGCTAGTAGGGCTGAACGAGCGGACGCAGATACGCAGTATTTT. As protein: CSASRAERADADTQYF.

In this sample, this clonotype turned up many times. V and J are TRBV20-1 and TRBJ2-1, with 9 bases aligning to TRBD2. J lost 7 bases, V lost 5 bases, and 15 bases had no gene match. Germline CDR1 DFQATT, CDR2 SNEGSKA (reference sequence). The CDR3 extends over 16 amino acids. The CDR3 spells CSAVGPSGTVWNEQFF. The CDR3 region has the DNA TGCAGTGCTGTTGGTCCTAGCGGGACGGTCTGGAATGAGCAGTTCTTC.

Concerning this clonotype itself: A much larger clone lies a single base off, so this may be a read error. The V call is TRBV9, the J call TRBJ2-7; 7 bases are shared with TRBD2. The CDR3 is 15 residues long. The V gene's germline CDR1 is SGDLS and CDR2 YYNGEE. With 4 bases clipped from V and 7 bases from J, the junction kept 14 bases outside the gene matches. In nucleotides, the CDR3 is TGTGCCAGCAGCCTGGGTGGGAGGGCCTTGGATGAGCAGTACTTC. Translating it yields CASSLGGRALDEQYF.

The sample holds many counts of this clonotype. This rearrangement joins TRBV9 to TRBJ1-2, with D perhaps matching TRBD1 (5 bases). This CDR3 region has 15 residues. From germline, CDR1 is SGDLS and CDR2 YYNGEE. Trimming pared 4 bases from V and 0 bases from J, leaving 13 bases between. The CDR3 sequence: CASSPIGGTNYGYTF. Here the CDR3 DNA reads TGTGCCAGCAGCCCCATCGGGGGGACTAACTATGGCTACACCTTC.

The J gene is TRBJ1-1, the V gene TRBV12-3 or TRBV12-4; TRBD1 might be the D (5 bases). The CDR3 is 14 residues long. V shed 6 bases and J shed 3 bases, with 14 bases lying between them. The CDR3 is CASRIATGDTEAFF. CDR3 bases: TGTGCCAGCAGGATAGCGACGGGGGACACTGAAGCTTTCTTT.

The chain has TRBV4-2 and TRBJ2-3; D gene unclear. CDR3 length: 14 residues. The germline V gene has CDR1 LGHNA and CDR2 YNFKEQ. V lost 0 bases and J 2 bases, leaving 6 bases between the germline ends. CDR3 nucleotide sequence: TGTGCCAGCAGCCAAGATGCGAACACAGATACGCAGTATTTT. Amino acids: CASSQDANTDTQYF.

The chain links TRBV29-1 to TRBJ1-2; possible D gene TRBD1, 6 bases. Germline loops: CDR1 SQVTM, CDR2 ANQGSEA. V lost 6 bases to trimming and J lost 5 bases, with 10 bases between them. This CDR3 spans 11 amino acids. The DNA for the CDR3 is TGCAGCGTGCAGGGGAATTATGGCTACACCTTC. Protein: CSVQGNYGYTF.

The chain couples TRBV3-1 to TRBJ2-2; perhaps TRBD2 as D (6 bases). Germline V gene lookup returns CDR1 LGHDT and CDR2 YNNKEL (reference sequence). CDR3 length: 14 amino acids. V was shortened by 1 base and J by 9 bases, with 12 bases between the two germline ends. The DNA of the CDR3 is TGTGCCAGCAGCCAAGGGGACTTCGGAAGGGAGCTGTTTTTT. Amino acid sequence: CASSQGDFGRELFF.

The chain combines TRBV7-3 with TRBJ1-5, with 7 bases fitting TRBD1. The CDR3 runs 14 residues. CDR1 is SGHTA and CDR2 is FQGTGA in the germline V gene. V shed 3 bases and J 2 bases; nucleotides not matched to a gene: 1. This chain's CDR3 is CASSFRGGNQPQHF. CDR3 bases: TGTGCCAGCAGCTTCAGGGGGGGCAATCAGCCCCAGCATTTT.

This clonotype was seen many times. The chain uses TRBV7-2 and TRBJ2-3; D gene uncertain. This CDR3 contains 14 residues. Germline V CDR1 and CDR2: SGHTA, FQGNSA. The V gene lost 6 bases and the J gene lost 4 bases, with 14 bases spanning the gap. CDR3 nucleotide sequence: TGTGCCAGCAGTTACCCCAGCCTCGCAGATACGCAGTATTTT. This translates into CASSYPSLADTQYF.

As to this clonotype: Just one base apart from a much larger clone, this may be a read error. The rearrangement links TRBV13 to TRBJ2-5; D call uncertain. The J call is uncertain, as TRBJ2-7 better fits the DNA end. The CDR3 contains 11 residues. Germline CDR1 PRHDT, CDR2 FYEKMQ (reference sequence). The CDR3 DNA sequence: TGTGCCAGCAGCGCGGACTACGAGCAGTACTTC. Its translation is CASSADYEQYF.

This rearrangement joins TRBV13 to TRBJ2-2, with 13 nucleotides matching TRBD2. The CDR3 spans 16 residues. The germline V gene encodes CDR1 PRHDT and CDR2 FYEKMQ (reference sequence). Trimming took 5 bases from V and 8 from J; bases not matched to a gene: 8. Here the CDR3 reads CASSHGLAGEAGELFF. The CDR3 DNA reads TGTGCCAGCAGCCACGGACTAGCGGGAGAGGCTGGGGAGCTGTTTTTT.

The chain has TRBV12-3 or TRBV12-4 and TRBJ1-3; possible D gene TRBD1, 5 bases. Trimming stripped 3 bases from V and 4 bases from J, with 16 bases between. The CDR3 extends over 16 amino acids. CDR3 protein: CASSLGPGTEGNTIYF. The CDR3 coding sequence is TGTGCCAGCAGTTTGGGACCCGGGACGGAGGGAAACACCATATATTTT.

This clonotype was seen at least ten times. The rearrangement uses TRBV12-3 or TRBV12-4 and TRBJ2-1; D remains ambiguous. The length of the CDR3 is 14 residues. Trimming stripped 7 bases from V and 3 bases from J, with 13 bases between. DNA for the CDR3: TGTGCCAGCACCCCCCGGACGGACTACAATGAGCAGTTCTTC. Translation gives CASTPRTDYNEQFF.

On this clonotype: At one end the junction does not follow the germline gene, possibly because of a read error. The J gene is TRBJ1-2, the V gene TRBV29-1, with TRBD1 matching 11 bases. Looked up from germline, CDR1 is SQVTM and CDR2 is ANQGSEA. This CDR3 is 14 amino acids long. The chain's CDR3 is CSVEGAGTGGGYTF. The CDR3 DNA reads as TGCAGCGTAGAAGGGGCCGGGACAGGGGGTGGCTACACCTTC.

The rearrangement links TRBV20-1 to TRBJ2-5; the D is unclear. The germline V gene encodes CDR1 DFQATT and CDR2 SNEGSKA (reference sequence). Between the trimmed V and J ends, which lost 0 bases and 4 bases, there was a span of 12 bases. The CDR3 totals 14 residues. The CDR3 DNA follows: TGCAGTGCTAGAGATAGCTGGGTGGGAGAGACCCAGTACTTC. It encodes CSARDSWVGETQYF.

This chain links TRBV9 with TRBJ2-2; D is unresolved. The V and J ends lost 0 bases and 1 base respectively, with 4 bases between them. CDR3 length: 14 amino acids. In germline, CDR1 is SGDLS, CDR2 YYNGEE. The CDR3 loop reads CASSVALNTGELFF. CDR3 nucleotides: TGTGCCAGCAGCGTAGCTTTGAACACCGGGGAGCTGTTTTTT. Full variable domain (outside the CDR3, taken from reference TRBV9 and TRBJ2-2): DSGVTQTPKHLITATGQRVTLRCSPRSGDLSVYWYQQSLDQGLQFLIQYYNGEERAKGNILERFSAQQFPDLHSELNLSSLELGDSALYFCASSVALNTGELFFGEGSRLTVL.